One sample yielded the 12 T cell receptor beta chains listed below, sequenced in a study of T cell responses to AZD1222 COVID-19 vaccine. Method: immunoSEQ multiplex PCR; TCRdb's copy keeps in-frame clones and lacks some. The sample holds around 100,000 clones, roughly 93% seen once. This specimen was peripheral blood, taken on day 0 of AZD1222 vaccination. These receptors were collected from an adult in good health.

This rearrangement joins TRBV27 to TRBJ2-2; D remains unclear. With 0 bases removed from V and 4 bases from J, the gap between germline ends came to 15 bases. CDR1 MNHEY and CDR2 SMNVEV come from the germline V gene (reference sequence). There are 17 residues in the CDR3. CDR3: CASSLSILKISTGELFF. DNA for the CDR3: TGTGCCAGCAGTTTATCGATCCTGAAGATTAGCACCGGGGAGCTGTTTTTT.

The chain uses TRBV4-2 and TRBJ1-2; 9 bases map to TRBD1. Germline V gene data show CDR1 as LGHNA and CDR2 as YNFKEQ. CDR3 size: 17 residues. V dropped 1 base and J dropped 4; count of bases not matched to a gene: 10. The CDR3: CASSQGFTGGPGYGYTF. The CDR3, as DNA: TGTGCCAGCAGCCAAGGATTTACAGGGGGCCCAGGCTATGGCTACACCTTC.

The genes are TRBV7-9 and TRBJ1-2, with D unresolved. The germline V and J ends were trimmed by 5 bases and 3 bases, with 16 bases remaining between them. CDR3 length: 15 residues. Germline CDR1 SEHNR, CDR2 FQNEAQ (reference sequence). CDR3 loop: CASSDSANGDYGYTF. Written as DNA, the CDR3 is TGTGCCAGCAGCGACTCGGCGAACGGGGACTATGGCTACACCTTC. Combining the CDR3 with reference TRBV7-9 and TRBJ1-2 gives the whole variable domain DTGVSQNPRHKITKRGQNVTFRCDPISEHNRLYWYRQTLGQGPEFLTYFQNEAQLEKSRLLSDRFSAERPKGSFSTLEIQRTEQGDSAMYLCASSDSANGDYGYTFGSGTRLTVV.

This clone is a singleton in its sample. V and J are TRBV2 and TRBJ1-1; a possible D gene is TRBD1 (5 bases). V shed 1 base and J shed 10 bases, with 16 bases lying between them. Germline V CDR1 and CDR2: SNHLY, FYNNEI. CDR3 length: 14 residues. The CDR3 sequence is CASSEGGPASLAFF. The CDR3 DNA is TGTGCCAGCAGTGAAGGGGGCCCGGCGTCGCTAGCTTTCTTT.

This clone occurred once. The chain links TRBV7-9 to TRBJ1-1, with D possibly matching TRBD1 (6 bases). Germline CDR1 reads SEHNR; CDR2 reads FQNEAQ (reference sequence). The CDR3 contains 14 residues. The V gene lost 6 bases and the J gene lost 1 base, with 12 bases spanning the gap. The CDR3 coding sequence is TGTGCCAGCAGACCCACAGGGACGAACACTGAAGCTTTCTTT. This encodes CASRPTGTNTEAFF.

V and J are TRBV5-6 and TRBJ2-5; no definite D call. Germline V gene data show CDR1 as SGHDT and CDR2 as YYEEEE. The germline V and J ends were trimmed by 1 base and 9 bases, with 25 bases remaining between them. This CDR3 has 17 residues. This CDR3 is CASSLKLTSLPTVAQYF. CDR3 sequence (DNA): TGTGCCAGCAGCTTGAAACTGACTTCGCTGCCGACCGTAGCCCAGTACTTC.

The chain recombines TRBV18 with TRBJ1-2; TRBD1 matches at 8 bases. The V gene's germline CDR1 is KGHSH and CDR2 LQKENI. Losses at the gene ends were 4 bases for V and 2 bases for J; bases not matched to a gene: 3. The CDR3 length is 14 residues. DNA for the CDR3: TGTGCCAGCTCACACCGGGACAGGAACTATGGCTACACCTTC. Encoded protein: CASSHRDRNYGYTF.

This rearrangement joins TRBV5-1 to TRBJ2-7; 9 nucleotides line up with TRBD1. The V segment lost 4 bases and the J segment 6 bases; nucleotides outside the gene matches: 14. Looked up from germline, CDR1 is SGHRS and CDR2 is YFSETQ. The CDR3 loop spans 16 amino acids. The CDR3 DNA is TGCGCCAGCAGCCCCTACCCTGGTGGGACAGGGAGCGAGCAGTACTTC. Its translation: CASSPYPGGTGSEQYF. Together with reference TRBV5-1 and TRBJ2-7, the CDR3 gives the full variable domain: KAGVTQTPRYLIKTRGQQVTLSCSPISGHRSVSWYQQTPGQGLQFLFEYFSETQRNKGNFPGRFSGRQFSNSRSEMNVSTLELGDSALYLCASSPYPGGTGSEQYFGPGTRLTVT.

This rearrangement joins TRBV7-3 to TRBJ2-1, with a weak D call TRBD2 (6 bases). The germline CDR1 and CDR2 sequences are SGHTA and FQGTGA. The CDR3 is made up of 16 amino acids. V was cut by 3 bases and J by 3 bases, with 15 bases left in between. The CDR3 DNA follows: TGTGCCAGCAGCTTTTCGGAGGGCGGGCACTACAATGAGCAGTTCTTC. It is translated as CASSFSEGGHYNEQFF. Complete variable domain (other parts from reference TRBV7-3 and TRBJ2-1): GAGVSQTPSNKVTEKGKYVELRCDPISGHTALYWYRQSLGQGPEFLIYFQGTGAADDSGLPNDRFFAVRPEGSVSTLKIQRTERGDSAVYLCASSFSEGGHYNEQFFGPGTRLTVL.

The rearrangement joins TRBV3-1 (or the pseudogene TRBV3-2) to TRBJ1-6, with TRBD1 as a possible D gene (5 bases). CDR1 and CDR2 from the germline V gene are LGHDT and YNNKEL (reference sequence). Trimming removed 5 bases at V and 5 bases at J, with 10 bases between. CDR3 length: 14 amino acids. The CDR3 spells CASSKGLNNSPLHF. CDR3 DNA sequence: TGTGCCAGCAGCAAGGGACTGAATAATTCACCCCTCCACTTT.

The CDR3 DNA sequence: TGTGCCAGCAGGCGGACAGGGAATCAGCCCCAGCATTTT. Its protein product is CASRRTGNQPQHF. The rearrangement joins TRBV12-3 or TRBV12-4 to TRBJ1-5, with 8 bases aligning to TRBD1. V dropped 6 bases and J dropped 4; count of bases not matched to a gene: 2. This CDR3 is built from 13 residues.

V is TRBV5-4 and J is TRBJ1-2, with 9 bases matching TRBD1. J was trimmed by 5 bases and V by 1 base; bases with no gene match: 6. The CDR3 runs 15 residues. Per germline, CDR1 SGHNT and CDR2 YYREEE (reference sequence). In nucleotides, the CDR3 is TGTGCCAGCAGCTTGAAGGGACAGGGCCTGTATGGCTACACCTTC. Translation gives CASSLKGQGLYGYTF. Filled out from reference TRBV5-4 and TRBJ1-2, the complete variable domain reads ETGVTQSPTHLIKTRGQQVTLRCSSQSGHNTVSWYQQALGQGPQFIFQYYREEENGRGNFPPRFSGLQFPNYSSELNVNALELDDSALYLCASSLKGQGLYGYTFGSGTRLTVV.